This T cell receptor beta chain is from a study of blood T cells in healthy people across ages (dated by TCRdb to the mid-2010s). About the study as a whole: In model experiments, roughly one uniquely barcoded TCR beta cDNA molecule per two T cells was captured by template switching. To avoid experimental bias, donors of different ages were distributed randomly across sequencing lanes. For two donors (one aged 18 to 30 and one aged 80 or older), the study analyzed two additional independent replicas of 1 million unique cDNA reads from the same blood draw. Age-related changes in TCR beta repertoire diversity were measured in the study by deep sequencing normalized with unique cDNA molecular identifiers. Donors were grouped into four age groups: young (average approximately 15 years), middle-aged (less than 40), aged (over 55) and long-lived (just over 80). General findings and caveats noted by the study authors: Compared with the aged group, the long-lived group had more naive CD4+ T cells, fewer expanded clones and increased TCR diversity, a pattern suggesting age selection. Because donor CMV infection status was unknown, age-related changes in expanded clonotypes were potentially confounded. Conclusive comparison of naive and antigen-experienced compartments was prevented by the profiling of bulk unsorted PBMCs. Estimates of total diversity based on one million sequenced T cells were considered lower bounds and underestimates. Observed TCR beta diversity correlated strongly with the percentage of naive T cells measured by flow cytometry. As age increased, observed TCR beta diversity per million T cells dropped in a roughly linear way, and a significant reduction was already evident by age 40.

CDR1 SGDLS and CDR2 YYNGEE were looked up in the germline V gene. The cysteine opens and the phenylalanine closes a CDR3 of 14 amino acids. The retained sequence is limited to the CDR3, 42 bases, with the frame set at the first base. V lost 4 bases and J lost 5 bases, and the count of bases not matched to a germline gene is 5. Preparation of the library involved 5' RACE. Instrument used: Illumina HiSeq 2500. A second PCR of roughly 7 to 11 cycles was performed with a sample-barcoded 5' primer and a J-beta primer mix. A unique molecular identifier was introduced onto each TCR beta cDNA molecule by a template-switch 5' adaptor carrying 12 random nucleotides. Each sample yielded at least 3 million CDR3-containing paired-end reads. The Mint cDNA synthesis kit, primed by a TRBC-specific oligonucleotide, was used to synthesize first-strand cDNA from all RNA. All cDNA was treated with uracil-DNA glycosylase and then went through a first 18-cycle PCR with the universal primers M1SS and BC2_uni_R. The authors processed their data as follows. For normalization, 1 million high-quality reads were randomly selected from each sample, with every read carrying a distinct molecular identifier. Reads with shared molecular identifiers were discarded instead of being binned into consensus sequences. MiTCR, with a Q25 quality threshold and the strictest error-elimination algorithm, was used for CDR3 identification, clonotype clustering and error correction. A nonparametric unseen species model with Euler transformation was used to estimate lower-bound total TCR beta diversity. In TCRdb, the public reads were trimmed at Q25 with fastp and aligned with MiXCR, with productive beta chains retained. Rows merge per CDR3 protein into single entries with the most common DNA and genes. These V and J calls originate from TCRdb's pipeline instead of the authors' own analysis. The sample table lists about 670,000 distinct CDR3 sequences, around 52% of them with a count of one. The ten largest clones represent 13% of the sample.

Of note for this clonotype: There is no known antigen for this receptor. No per-base quality is available; no much larger clone lies one base away.

The roughly 42 donors, aged 6 to 90 years, were systemically healthy Caucasian individuals from Russia. Ten milliliters of peripheral blood were drawn from each donor into EDTA-treated Vacutainer tubes. PBMCs were isolated by Ficoll-Paque density-gradient centrifugation, with at least 7 million obtained per sample. Total RNA was extracted from PBMCs with Trizol reagent, with at least 5 micrograms obtained per sample. Naive CD45RAhigh/CD27high T cell percentages were measured by flow cytometry on a PBMC aliquot from every donor. The sequenced sample was blood. The receptor was isolated from an elderly woman in good health. The rearranged chain carries TRBV9 and TRBJ2-7, and TRBD1 matches 11 of the central bases. The bases read TGTGCCAGCAGCTCCTGGACAGGGGGCGACGAGCAGTACTTC. This encodes CASSSWTGGDEQYF.